The 4 T cell receptor beta chains in this list originate from one sample, sequenced in a study of OX40 agonist ivuxolimab in advanced cancers. TCRdb's table, derived via immunoSEQ multiplex PCR, lists solely in-frame clones and lacks some. This sample has tens of thousands of clones, with about 80% found just once. The source material was CD4+ or CD8+ T cells sorted from blood, sampled in a trial of the OX40 agonist ivuxolimab. The source of these receptors is an adult with an advanced solid tumor such as melanoma, head and neck, liver or kidney cancer.

A single count supports this clone. The CDR3 nucleotides are TGCAGTGCTAGAGACGTTCTTGGCTACACCTTC. Translation: CSARDVLGYTF. The rearrangement links TRBV20-1 to TRBJ1-2; the D is unclear. CDR1 DFQATT and CDR2 SNEGSKA come from the germline V gene (reference sequence). The CDR3 is 11 amino acids. V was pared by 0 bases and J by 7 bases, with 6 bases between.

The CDR3: CASSLAGGDTGELFF. Here the CDR3 DNA reads TGCGCCAGCAGCTTGGCCGGGGGTGACACCGGGGAGCTGTTTTTT. V gene TRBV5-1 combines with J gene TRBJ2-2, with D maybe TRBD2 (6 bases). CDR1 SGHRS and CDR2 YFSETQ come from the germline V gene. The V end was cut by 0 bases, the J end by 3 bases, with 9 bases between. The CDR3 runs 15 residues.

Only one count was recorded for this clone. This rearrangement joins TRBV5-1 to TRBJ2-1; no firm D call. V was clipped by 0 bases and J by 3 bases, with 13 bases between them. The CDR3 length is 16 residues. From germline, CDR1 is SGHRS and CDR2 YFSETQ. CDR3 sequence reads: CASSLEHNEHYNEQFF. The DNA of the CDR3 is TGCGCCAGCAGCTTGGAACACAACGAACACTACAATGAGCAGTTCTTC.

The rearrangement joins TRBV6-1 to TRBJ2-1; tentative D call: TRBD2 (5 bases). V gave up 7 bases and J gave up 10 bases, with 14 bases separating them. The germline CDR1 and CDR2 sequences are MNHNS and SASEGT. The CDR3 loop spans 12 amino acids. CDR3 bases: TGTGCCAGCATGGGAGATCGGGTGGAGCAGTTCTTC. This gives the protein CASMGDRVEQFF.